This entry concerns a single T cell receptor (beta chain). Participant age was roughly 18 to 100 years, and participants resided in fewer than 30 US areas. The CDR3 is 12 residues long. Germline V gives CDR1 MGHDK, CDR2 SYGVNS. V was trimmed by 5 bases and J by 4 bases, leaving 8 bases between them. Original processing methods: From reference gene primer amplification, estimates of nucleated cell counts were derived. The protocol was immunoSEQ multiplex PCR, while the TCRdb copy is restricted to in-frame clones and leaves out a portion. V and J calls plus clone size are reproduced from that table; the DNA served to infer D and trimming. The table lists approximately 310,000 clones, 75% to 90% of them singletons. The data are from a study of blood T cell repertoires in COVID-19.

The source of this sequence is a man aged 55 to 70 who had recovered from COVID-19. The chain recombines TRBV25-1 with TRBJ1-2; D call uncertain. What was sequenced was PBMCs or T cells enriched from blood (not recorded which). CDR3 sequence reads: CASSSSFYGYTF. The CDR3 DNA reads TGTGCCAGCAGTTCTTCCTTCTATGGCTACACCTTC.